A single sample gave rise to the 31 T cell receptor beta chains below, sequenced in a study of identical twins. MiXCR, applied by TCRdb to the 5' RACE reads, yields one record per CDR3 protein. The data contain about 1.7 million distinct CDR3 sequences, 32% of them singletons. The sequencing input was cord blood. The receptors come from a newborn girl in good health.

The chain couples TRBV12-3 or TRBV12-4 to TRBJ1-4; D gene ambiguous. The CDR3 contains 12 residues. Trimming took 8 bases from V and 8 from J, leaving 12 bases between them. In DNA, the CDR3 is TGTGCCAGCTCCTACCCAGGAGAAAAACTGTTTTTT. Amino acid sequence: CASSYPGEKLFF.

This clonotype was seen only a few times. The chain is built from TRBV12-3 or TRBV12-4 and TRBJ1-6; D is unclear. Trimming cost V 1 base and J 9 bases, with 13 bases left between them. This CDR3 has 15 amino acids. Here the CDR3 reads CASSLGRTSSSPLHF. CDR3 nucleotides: TGTGCCAGCAGTTTAGGGAGAACCTCCAGTTCACCCCTCCACTTT.

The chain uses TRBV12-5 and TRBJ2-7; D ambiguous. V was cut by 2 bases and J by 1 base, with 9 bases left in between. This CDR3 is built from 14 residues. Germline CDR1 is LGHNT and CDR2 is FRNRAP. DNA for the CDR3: TGTGCTAGTGGTTTGATGGCTAAATCCTACGAGCAGTACTTC. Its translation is CASGLMAKSYEQYF.

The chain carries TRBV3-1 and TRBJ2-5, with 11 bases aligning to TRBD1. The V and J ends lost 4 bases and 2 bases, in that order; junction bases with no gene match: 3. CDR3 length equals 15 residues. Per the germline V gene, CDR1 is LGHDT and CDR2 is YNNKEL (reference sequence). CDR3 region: CASSPWDRGQETQYF. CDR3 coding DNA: TGTGCCAGCAGCCCCTGGGACAGGGGGCAAGAGACCCAGTACTTC.

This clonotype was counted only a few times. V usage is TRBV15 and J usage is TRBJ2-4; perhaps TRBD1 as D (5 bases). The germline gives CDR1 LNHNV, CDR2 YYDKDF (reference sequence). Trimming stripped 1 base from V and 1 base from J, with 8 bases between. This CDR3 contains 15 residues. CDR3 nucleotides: TGTGCCACCAGCAGAGTTTCAGGGGCCAAAAACATTCAGTACTTC. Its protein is CATSRVSGAKNIQYF.

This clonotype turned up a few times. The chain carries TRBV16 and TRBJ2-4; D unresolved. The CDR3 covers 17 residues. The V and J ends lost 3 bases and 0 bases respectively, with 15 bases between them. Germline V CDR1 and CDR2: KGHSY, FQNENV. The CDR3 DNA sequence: TGTGCCAGCAGCCAGTCAACAGCCGACCTAGCCAAAAACATTCAGTACTTC. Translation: CASSQSTADLAKNIQYF.

CDR3 protein: CSSRDRVTNTEAFF. The CDR3 DNA reads TGCAGCTCAAGGGACAGGGTTACGAACACTGAAGCTTTCTTT. This chain links TRBV29-1 with TRBJ1-1; 9 positions match TRBD1. The CDR3 is 14 residues long. Unmatched junction bases numbered 8, after V lost 8 bases and J lost 1 base. From germline, CDR1 is SQVTM and CDR2 ANQGSEA.

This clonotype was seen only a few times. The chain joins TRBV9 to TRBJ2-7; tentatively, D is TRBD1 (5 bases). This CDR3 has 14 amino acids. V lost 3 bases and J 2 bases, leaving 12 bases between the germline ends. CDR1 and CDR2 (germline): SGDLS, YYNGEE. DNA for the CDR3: TGTGCCAGCAGCGAGGGGCTGATCGCCTACGAGCAGTACTTC. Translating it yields CASSEGLIAYEQYF. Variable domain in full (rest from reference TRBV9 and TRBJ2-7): DSGVTQTPKHLITATGQRVTLRCSPRSGDLSVYWYQQSLDQGLQFLIQYYNGEERAKGNILERFSAQQFPDLHSELNLSSLELGDSALYFCASSEGLIAYEQYFGPGTRLTVT.

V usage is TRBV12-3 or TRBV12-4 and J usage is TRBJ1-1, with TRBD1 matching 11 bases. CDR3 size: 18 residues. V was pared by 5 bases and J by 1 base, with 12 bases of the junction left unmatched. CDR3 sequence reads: CASSQGRGQGGKNTEAFF. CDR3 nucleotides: TGTGCCAGCAGTCAGGGTCGGGGACAGGGGGGGAAGAACACTGAAGCTTTCTTT.

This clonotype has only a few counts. CDR3 coding DNA: TGTGCCAGCAGTTTTGGAGGGTCGGATGAGCAGTTCTTC. Its translation is CASSFGGSDEQFF. The rearrangement joins TRBV28 to TRBJ2-1, with TRBD2 as a possible D gene (6 bases). The CDR3 runs to 13 residues. The germline V and J ends were trimmed by 3 bases and 8 bases, with 11 bases remaining between them. The germline CDR1 and CDR2 sequences are MDHEN and SYDVKM.

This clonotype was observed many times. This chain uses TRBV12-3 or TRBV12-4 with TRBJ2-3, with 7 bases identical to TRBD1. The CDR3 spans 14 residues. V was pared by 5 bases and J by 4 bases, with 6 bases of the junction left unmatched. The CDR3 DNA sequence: TGTGCCAGCAGTCCGACAGGGCCCCCAGATACGCAGTATTTT. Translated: CASSPTGPPDTQYF.

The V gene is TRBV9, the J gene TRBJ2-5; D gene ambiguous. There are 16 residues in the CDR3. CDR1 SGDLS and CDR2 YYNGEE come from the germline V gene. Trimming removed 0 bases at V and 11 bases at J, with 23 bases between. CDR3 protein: CASSVAPSTLYNEQYF. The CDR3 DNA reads TGTGCCAGCAGCGTAGCTCCCTCGACTCTATACAATGAGCAGTACTTC.

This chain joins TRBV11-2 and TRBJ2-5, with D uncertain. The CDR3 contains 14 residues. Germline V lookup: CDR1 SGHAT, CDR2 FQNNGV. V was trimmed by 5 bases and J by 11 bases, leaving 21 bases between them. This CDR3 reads CASSLRDQNNEQYF. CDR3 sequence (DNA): TGTGCCAGCAGCCTACGCGACCAGAACAATGAGCAGTACTTC.

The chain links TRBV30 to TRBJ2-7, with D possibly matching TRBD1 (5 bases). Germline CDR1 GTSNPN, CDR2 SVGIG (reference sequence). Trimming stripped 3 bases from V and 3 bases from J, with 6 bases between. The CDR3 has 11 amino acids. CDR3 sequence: CAWRGVYEQYF. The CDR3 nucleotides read TGTGCCTGGAGAGGGGTCTACGAGCAGTACTTC. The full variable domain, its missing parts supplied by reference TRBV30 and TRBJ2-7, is SQTIHQWPATLVQPVGSPLSLECTVEGTSNPNLYWYRQAAGRGLQLLFYSVGIGQISSEVPQNLSASRPQDRQFILSSKKLLLSDSGFYLCAWRGVYEQYFGPGTRLTVT.

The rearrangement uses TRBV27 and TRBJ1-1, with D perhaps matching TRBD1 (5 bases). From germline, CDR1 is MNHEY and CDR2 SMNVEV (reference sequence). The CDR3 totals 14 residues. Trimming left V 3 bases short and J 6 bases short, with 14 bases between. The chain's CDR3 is CASSFLGGSSEAFF. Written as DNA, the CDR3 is TGTGCCAGCAGTTTTCTGGGGGGGTCCTCTGAAGCTTTCTTT.

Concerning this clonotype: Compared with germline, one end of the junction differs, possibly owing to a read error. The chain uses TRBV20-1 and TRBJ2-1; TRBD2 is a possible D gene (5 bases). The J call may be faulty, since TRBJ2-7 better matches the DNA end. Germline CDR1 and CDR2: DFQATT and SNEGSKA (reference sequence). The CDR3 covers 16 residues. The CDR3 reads CSASPPKGSLYNEQYF. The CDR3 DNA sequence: TGCAGCGCTAGCCCACCCAAGGGCAGCCTCTACAATGAGCAGTACTTC.

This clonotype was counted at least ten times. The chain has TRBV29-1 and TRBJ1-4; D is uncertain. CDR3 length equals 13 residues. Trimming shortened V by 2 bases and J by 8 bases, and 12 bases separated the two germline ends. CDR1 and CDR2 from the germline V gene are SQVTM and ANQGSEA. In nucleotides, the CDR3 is TGCAGCGTTGAAAAGTCGGGGTCCGAAAAACTGTTTTTT. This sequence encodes CSVEKSGSEKLFF.

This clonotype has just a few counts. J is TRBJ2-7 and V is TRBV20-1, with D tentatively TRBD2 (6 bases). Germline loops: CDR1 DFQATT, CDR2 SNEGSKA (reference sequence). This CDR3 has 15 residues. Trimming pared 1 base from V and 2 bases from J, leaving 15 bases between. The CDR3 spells CSARGTLGSTYEQYF. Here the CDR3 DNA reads TGCAGTGCTAGAGGTACCCTCGGGAGCACCTACGAGCAGTACTTC.

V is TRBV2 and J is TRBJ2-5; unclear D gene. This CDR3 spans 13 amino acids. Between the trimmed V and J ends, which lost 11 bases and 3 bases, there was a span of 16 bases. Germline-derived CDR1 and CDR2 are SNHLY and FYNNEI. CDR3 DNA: TGTGCCGTTGTACAGTTCTCAAAAGAGACCCAGTACTTC. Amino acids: CAVVQFSKETQYF.

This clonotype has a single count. CDR3 DNA sequence: TGCAGTGCTAGATCGGGGGAGAGCTCCTACAATGAGCAGTTCTTC. This translates into CSARSGESSYNEQFF. The rearrangement links TRBV20-1 to TRBJ2-1; possibly TRBD2 for D (6 bases). Per the germline V gene, CDR1 is DFQATT and CDR2 is SNEGSKA (reference sequence). V dropped 2 bases and J dropped 0 bases, with 11 bases sitting between them. The CDR3 has 15 residues.

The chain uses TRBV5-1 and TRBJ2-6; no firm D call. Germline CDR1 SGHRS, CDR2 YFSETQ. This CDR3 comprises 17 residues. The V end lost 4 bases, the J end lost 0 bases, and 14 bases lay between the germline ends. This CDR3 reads CASSLAMALSGANVLTF. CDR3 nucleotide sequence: TGCGCCAGCAGCCTCGCCATGGCACTCTCTGGGGCCAACGTCCTGACTTTC.

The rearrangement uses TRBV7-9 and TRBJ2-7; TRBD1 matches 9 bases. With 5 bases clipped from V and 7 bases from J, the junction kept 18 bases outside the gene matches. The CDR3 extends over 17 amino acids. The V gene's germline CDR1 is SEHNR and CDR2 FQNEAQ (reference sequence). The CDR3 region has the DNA TGTGCCAGCAGCCCATATTACACCGGGACAGGGAACAATGAGCAGTACTTC. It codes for CASSPYYTGTGNNEQYF.

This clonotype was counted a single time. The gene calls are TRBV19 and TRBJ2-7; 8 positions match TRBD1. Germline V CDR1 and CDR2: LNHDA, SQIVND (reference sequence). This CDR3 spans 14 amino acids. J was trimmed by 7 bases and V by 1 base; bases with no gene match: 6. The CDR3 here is CASSIGTGIHEQYF. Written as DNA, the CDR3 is TGTGCCAGTAGTATAGGGACAGGGATCCATGAGCAGTACTTC.

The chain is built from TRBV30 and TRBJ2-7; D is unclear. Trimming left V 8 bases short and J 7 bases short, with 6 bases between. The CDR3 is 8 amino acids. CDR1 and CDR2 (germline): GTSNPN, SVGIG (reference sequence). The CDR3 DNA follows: TGTGCCGCGAATGAGCAGTACTTC. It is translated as CAANEQYF.

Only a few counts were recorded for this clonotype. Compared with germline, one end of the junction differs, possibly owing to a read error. The CDR3 sequence is CSARDPTWSSYNEQFF. DNA for the CDR3: TGCAGTGCTCGAGATCCAACCTGGAGCTCCTACAATGAGCAGTTCTTC. V and J are TRBV20-1 and TRBJ2-1; D unresolved. The length of the CDR3 is 16 residues. Germline V CDR1 and CDR2: DFQATT, SNEGSKA (reference sequence).

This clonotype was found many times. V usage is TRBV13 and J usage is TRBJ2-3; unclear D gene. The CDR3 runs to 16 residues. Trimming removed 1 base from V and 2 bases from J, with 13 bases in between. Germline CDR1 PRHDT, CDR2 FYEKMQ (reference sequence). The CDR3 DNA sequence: TGTGCCAGCAGCTTAGAACGGCACCCCCCCACAGATACGCAGTATTTT. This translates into CASSLERHPPTDTQYF. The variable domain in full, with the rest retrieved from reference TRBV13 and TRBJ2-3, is AAGVIQSPRHLIKEKRETATLKCYPIPRHDTVYWYQQGPGQDPQFLISFYEKMQSDKGSIPDRFSAQQFSDYHSELNMSSLELGDSALYFCASSLERHPPTDTQYFGPGTRLTVL.

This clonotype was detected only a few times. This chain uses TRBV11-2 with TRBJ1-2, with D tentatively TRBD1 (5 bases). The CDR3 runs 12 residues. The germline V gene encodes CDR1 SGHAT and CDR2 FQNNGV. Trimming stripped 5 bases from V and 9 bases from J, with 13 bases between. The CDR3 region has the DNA TGTGCCAGCAGCCCGCACAGGCTACGCTACACCTTC. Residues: CASSPHRLRYTF.

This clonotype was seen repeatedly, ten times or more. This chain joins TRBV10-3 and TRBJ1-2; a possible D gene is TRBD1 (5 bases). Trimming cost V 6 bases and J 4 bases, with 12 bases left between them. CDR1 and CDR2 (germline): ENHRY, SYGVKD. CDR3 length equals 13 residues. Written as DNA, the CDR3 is TGTGCCATCAGGAACCGGGACGGCTATGGCTACACCTTC. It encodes CAIRNRDGYGYTF.

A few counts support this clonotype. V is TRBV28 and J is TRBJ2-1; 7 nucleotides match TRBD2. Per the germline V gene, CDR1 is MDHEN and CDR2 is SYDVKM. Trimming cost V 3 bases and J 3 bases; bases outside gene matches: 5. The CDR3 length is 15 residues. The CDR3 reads CASSFGPSGYNEQFF. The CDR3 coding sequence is TGTGCCAGCAGTTTCGGGCCTAGCGGCTACAATGAGCAGTTCTTC.

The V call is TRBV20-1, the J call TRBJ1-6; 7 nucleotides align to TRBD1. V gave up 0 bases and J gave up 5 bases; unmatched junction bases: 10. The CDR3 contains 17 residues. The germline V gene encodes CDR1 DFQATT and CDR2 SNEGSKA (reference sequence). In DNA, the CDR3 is TGCAGTGCTAGAGATGTAAGGGGGCATGTGGATAATTCACCCCTCCACTTT. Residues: CSARDVRGHVDNSPLHF.

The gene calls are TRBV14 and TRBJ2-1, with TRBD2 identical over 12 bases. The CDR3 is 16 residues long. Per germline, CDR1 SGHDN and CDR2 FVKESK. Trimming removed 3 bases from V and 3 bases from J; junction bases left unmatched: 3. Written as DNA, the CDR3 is TGTGCCAGCAGCCATCGACTAGCGGGGGTCTACAATGAGCAGTTCTTC. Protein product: CASSHRLAGVYNEQFF.